What follows are 7 T cell receptor beta chains derived from one specimen sequenced in a study of blood T cell repertoires in COVID-19. The protocol was immunoSEQ multiplex PCR, while the TCRdb copy is restricted to in-frame clones and leaves out a portion. The sample has 200,000 to 250,000 clones, 80% to 90% seen once. Input material: PBMCs or T cells enriched from blood (not recorded which). The receptors derive from a woman in her twenties or thirties with acute COVID-19.

This rearrangement joins TRBV18 to TRBJ1-1; no clear D. Germline V lookup: CDR1 KGHSH, CDR2 LQKENI. The CDR3 runs to 13 residues. The ends were cut back, 6 bases at V and 0 bases at J, with 8 bases in the middle. In nucleotides, the CDR3 is TGTGCCAGCTCTCCCGGGATGAACACTGAAGCTTTCTTT. Its translation is CASSPGMNTEAFF.

The rearrangement joins TRBV19 to TRBJ1-4; 7 positions agree with TRBD1. The V gene end was trimmed by 4 bases and the J gene end by 7 bases; junction bases not matched to a gene: 9. This CDR3 contains 15 residues. Germline assignment: CDR1 LNHDA and CDR2 SQIVND (reference sequence). The CDR3 nucleotides are TGTGCCAGTAGTAACTCCCGACAGGGTTCTGAAAAACTGTTTTTT. Translated, it gives CASSNSRQGSEKLFF.

The chain has TRBV27 and TRBJ1-1; 8 bases agree with TRBD1. V lost 3 bases to trimming and J lost 1 base; unmatched junction nucleotides: 7. CDR1 and CDR2 from the germline V gene are MNHEY and SMNVEV (reference sequence). There are 16 residues in the CDR3. The DNA of the CDR3 is TGTGCCAGCAGTTTTCAGGGGGCGAGCGAGAACACTGAAGCTTTCTTT. This codes for CASSFQGASENTEAFF.

The chain couples TRBV13 to TRBJ2-3; 7 nucleotides align to TRBD2. The CDR3 has 14 amino acids. Unmatched junction bases numbered 3, after V lost 1 base and J lost 5 bases. Germline CDR1 PRHDT, CDR2 FYEKMQ (reference sequence). CDR3 in DNA: TGTGCCAGCAGCTTAGAGCGGGGAGGAGATACGCAGTATTTT. Amino acid sequence: CASSLERGGDTQYF.

In this sample, this clone turned up a few times. This rearrangement joins TRBV3-1 (or the pseudogene TRBV3-2) to TRBJ1-5, with D perhaps matching TRBD1 (5 bases). Germline V gene data show CDR1 as LGHDT and CDR2 as YNNKEL (reference sequence). The CDR3 is 15 amino acids. Trimming cost V 5 bases and J 0 bases, with 11 bases left between them. For the CDR3, the DNA is TGTGCCAGCAGCTCATCGGGGGGTAGCAATCAGCCCCAGCATTTT. It translates to CASSSSGGSNQPQHF.

The chain has TRBV29-1 and TRBJ1-4; a possible D gene is TRBD1 (5 bases). Germline V lookup: CDR1 SQVTM, CDR2 ANQGSEA. The CDR3 runs to 13 residues. V dropped 5 bases and J dropped 7 bases, with 14 bases sitting between them. CDR3 sequence (DNA): TGCAGCGTTCGGAGGGGTTTACGTGAAAAACTGTTTTTT. Amino acid sequence: CSVRRGLREKLFF.

The chain combines TRBV5-1 with TRBJ2-5; 8 bases align to TRBD1. The length of the CDR3 is 14 residues. Per the germline V gene, CDR1 is SGHRS and CDR2 is YFSETQ. Germline trimming cut 2 bases from V and 3 bases from J; bases unmatched to any gene: 3. For the CDR3, the DNA is TGCGCCAGCAGCTTCCCGGACAGGGAAGAGACCCAGTACTTC. Encoded protein: CASSFPDREETQYF.